These T cell receptor beta chains were read from a single sample in a study of technical replicates of blood from several donors. Repertoires were generated with immunoSEQ multiplex PCR, while TCRdb's copy carries only in-frame clones and drops some. This sample carries more than 90,000 clones, around 95% of them seen once, and the ten largest clones take over 0.2%. The material sequenced was T cells isolated from PBMCs. The receptors were sampled from a human donor in good health. CDR3s include the opening cysteine and the closing phenylalanine or tryptophan. The order of the fields is J gene, CDR3 length, D gene, V gene, CDR3 protein, CDR3 DNA. D genes are given only for firm matches.

TRBJ2-2 13 - TRBV19 CASSSRGFGELFF TGTGCCAGTAGTTCCAGGGGCTTCGGGGAGCTGTTTTTT
TRBJ2-5 13 - TRBV6-4 CASSPDSGGTQYF TGTGCCAGCAGTCCGGACAGTGGTGGGACCCAGTACTTC
TRBJ2-4 20 - TRBV23-1 CASSQREPGLPKLAKNIQYF TGCGCCAGCAGTCAACGAGAACCGGGACTGCCCAAACTAGCCAAAAACATTCAGTACTTC
TRBJ2-1 14 - TRBV25-1 CASRDGTPYNEQFF TGTGCCAGCAGAGACGGGACACCATACAATGAGCAGTTCTTC
TRBJ2-7 15 TRBD1 TRBV7-2 CASSLGQGIYYEQYF TGTGCCAGCAGCCTGGGACAGGGGATCTACTACGAGCAGTACTTC
TRBJ2-7 15 TRBD2 TRBV7-9 CASSLQAGLSYEQYF TGTGCCAGCAGCCTCCAAGCGGGACTCTCCTACGAGCAGTACTTC
TRBJ1-4 13 TRBD1 TRBV5-4 CASSLGQEEKLFF TGTGCCAGCAGCCTCGGACAGGAGGAAAAACTGTTTTTT
TRBJ2-7 19 TRBD2 TRBV19 CASSMTLSGLPPELSEQYF TGTGCCAGTAGTATGACCCTTAGCGGGTTACCCCCGGAGCTGTCCGAGCAGTACTTC
TRBJ2-7 15 TRBD2 TRBV4-1 CASSQDSGSLDEQYF TGCGCCAGCAGCCAAGATAGCGGGAGCCTCGACGAGCAGTACTTC
TRBJ2-3 17 TRBD1 TRBV12-5 CASGLTRTGASTDTQYF TGTGCTAGTGGTTTGACCCGGACAGGGGCTAGCACAGATACGCAGTATTTT
TRBJ2-7 13 - TRBV18 CASSAGQTYEQYF TGTGCCAGCTCAGCGGGACAGACCTACGAGCAGTACTTC
TRBJ2-5 14 TRBD1 TRBV9 CASSVGQGIETQYF TGTGCCAGCAGCGTAGGACAGGGGATAGAGACCCAGTACTTC
TRBJ2-1 17 - TRBV4-1 CASSQRQTRLAYNEQFF TGCGCCAGCAGCCAACGACAGACTAGGTTGGCCTACAATGAGCAGTTCTTC
TRBJ2-7 13 - TRBV7-2 CASSLGLFYEQYF TGTGCCAGCAGCCTTGGACTATTCTACGAGCAGTACTTC
TRBJ2-1 15 - TRBV27 CASASGVGSYNEQFF TGTGCCAGCGCTTCAGGGGTAGGCAGCTACAATGAGCAGTTCTTC
TRBJ2-3 12 TRBD1 TRBV5-4 CASSRTGNTQYF TGTGCCAGCAGCCGGACAGGGAATACGCAGTATTTT
TRBJ2-1 15 - TRBV7-6 CASSPITNGRFEQFF TGTGCCAGCAGCCCAATCACTAACGGGAGATTTGAGCAGTTCTTC
TRBJ2-1 15 - TRBV19 CASSIARADSLEQFF TGTGCCAGTAGTATCGCCAGGGCGGATAGTTTAGAGCAGTTCTTC
TRBJ1-2 15 TRBD1 TRBV9 CASSVSQGVAYGYTF TGTGCCAGCAGCGTCTCACAGGGGGTGGCCTATGGCTACACCTTC
TRBJ1-6 15 TRBD1 TRBV6-5 CASRKGTGRNSPLHF TGTGCCAGCAGAAAAGGGACAGGAAGAAATTCACCCCTCCACTTT
TRBJ2-2 16 - TRBV7-8 CASSLGRVGNTGELFF TGTGCCAGCAGCCTCGGCAGGGTGGGAAACACCGGGGAGCTGTTTTTT
TRBJ2-1 15 - TRBV5-1 CASSLVAGKYNEQFF TGCGCCAGCAGCTTGGTGGCAGGGAAATACAATGAGCAGTTCTTC
TRBJ1-4 14 - TRBV11-3 CASSSGVLSEKLFF TGTGCCAGCAGCTCAGGGGTGCTGAGTGAAAAACTGTTTTTT
TRBJ2-7 13 - TRBV5-6 CASSLDNSYEQYF TGTGCCAGCAGCTTGGACAACTCCTACGAGCAGTACTTC
TRBJ2-5 15 TRBD2 TRBV6-5 CASSYSSGIGETQYF TGTGCCAGCAGTTACTCTAGCGGGATTGGGGAGACCCAGTACTTC
TRBJ1-2 15 TRBD1 TRBV11-3 CASSLDLQGNYGYTF TGTGCCAGCAGCTTAGATTTACAGGGGAATTATGGCTACACCTTC